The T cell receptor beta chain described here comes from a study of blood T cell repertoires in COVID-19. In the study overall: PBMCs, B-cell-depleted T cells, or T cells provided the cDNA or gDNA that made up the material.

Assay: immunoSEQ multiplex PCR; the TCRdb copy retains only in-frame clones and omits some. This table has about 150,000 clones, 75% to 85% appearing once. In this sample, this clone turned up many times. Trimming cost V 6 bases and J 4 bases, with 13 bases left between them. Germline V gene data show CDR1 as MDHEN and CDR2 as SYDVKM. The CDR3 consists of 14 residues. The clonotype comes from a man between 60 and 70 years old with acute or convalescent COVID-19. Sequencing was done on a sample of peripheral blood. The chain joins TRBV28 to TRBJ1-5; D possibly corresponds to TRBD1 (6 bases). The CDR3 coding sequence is TGTGCCAGCAGAACAGGGTTTTTTAATCAGCCCCAGCATTTT. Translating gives CASRTGFFNQPQHF.